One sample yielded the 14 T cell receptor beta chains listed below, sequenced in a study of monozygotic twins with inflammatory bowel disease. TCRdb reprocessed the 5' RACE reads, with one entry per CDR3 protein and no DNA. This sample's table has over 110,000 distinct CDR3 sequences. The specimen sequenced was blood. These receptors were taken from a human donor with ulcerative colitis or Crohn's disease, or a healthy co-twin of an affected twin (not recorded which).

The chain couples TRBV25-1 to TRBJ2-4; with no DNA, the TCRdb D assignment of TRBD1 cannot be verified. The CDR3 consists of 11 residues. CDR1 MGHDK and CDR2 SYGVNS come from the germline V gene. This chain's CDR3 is CASRIGGIQYF.

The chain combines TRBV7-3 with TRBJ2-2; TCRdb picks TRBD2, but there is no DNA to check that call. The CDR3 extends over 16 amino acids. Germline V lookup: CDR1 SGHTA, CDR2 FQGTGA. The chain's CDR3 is CASSLMVGRNTGELFF.

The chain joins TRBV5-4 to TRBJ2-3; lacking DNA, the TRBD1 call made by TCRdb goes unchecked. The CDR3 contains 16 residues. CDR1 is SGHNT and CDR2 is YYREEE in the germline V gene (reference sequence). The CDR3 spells CASSLGRQTSTDTQYF.

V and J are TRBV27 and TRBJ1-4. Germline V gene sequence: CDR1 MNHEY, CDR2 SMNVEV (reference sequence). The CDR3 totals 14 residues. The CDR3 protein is CASSLTQYNEKLFF.

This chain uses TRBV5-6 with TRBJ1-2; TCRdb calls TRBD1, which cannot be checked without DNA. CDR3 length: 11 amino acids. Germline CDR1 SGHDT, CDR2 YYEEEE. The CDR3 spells CASSPRDGYTF.

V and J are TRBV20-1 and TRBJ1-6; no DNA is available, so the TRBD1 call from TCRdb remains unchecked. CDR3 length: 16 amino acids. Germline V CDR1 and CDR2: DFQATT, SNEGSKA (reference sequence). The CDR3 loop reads CSARNPWTGENSPLHF.

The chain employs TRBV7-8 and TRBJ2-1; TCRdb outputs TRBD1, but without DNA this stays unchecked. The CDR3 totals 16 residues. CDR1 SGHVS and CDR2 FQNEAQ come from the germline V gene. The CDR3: CASSPQGVHTHNEQFF. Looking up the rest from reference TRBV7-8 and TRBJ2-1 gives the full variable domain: GAGVSQSPRYKVAKRGQDVALRCDPISGHVSLFWYQQALGQGPEFLTYFQNEAQLDKSGLPSDRFFAERPEGSVSTLKIQRTQQEDSAVYLCASSPQGVHTHNEQFFGPGTRLTVL.

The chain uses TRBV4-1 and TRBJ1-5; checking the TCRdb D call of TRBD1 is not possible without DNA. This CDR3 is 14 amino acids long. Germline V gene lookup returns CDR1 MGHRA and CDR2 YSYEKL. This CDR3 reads CASSRTGFNQPQHF.

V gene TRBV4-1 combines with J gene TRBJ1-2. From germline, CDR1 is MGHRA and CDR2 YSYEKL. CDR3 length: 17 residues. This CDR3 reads CASSQAGGGITNYGYTF.

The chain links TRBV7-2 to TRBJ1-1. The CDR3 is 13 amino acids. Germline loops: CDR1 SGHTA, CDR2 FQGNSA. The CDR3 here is CASSLTSNTEAFF.

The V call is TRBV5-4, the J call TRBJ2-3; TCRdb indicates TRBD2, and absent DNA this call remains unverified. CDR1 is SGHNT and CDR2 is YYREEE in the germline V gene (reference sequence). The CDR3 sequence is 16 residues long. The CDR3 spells CASSLAGTSGKDTQYF.

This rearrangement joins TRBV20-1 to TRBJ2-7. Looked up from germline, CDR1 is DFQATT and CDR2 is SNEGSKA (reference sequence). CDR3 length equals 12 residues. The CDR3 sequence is CSARKVSYEQYF.

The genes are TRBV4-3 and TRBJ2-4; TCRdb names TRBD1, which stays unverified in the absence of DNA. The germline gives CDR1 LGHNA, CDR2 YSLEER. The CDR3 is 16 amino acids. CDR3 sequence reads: CASSPGRGRAKNIQYF.

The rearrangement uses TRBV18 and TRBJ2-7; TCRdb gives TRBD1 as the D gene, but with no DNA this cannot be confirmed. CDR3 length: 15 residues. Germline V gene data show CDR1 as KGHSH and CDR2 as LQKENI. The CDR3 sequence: CASSPPSGQEGEQYF. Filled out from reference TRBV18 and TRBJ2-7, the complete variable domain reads NAGVMQNPRHLVRRRGQEARLRCSPMKGHSHVYWYRQLPEEGLKFMVYLQKENIIDESGMPKERFSAEFPKEGPSILRIQQVVRGDSAAYFCASSPPSGQEGEQYFGPGTRLTVT.